What follows describes a single T cell receptor beta chain. Looked up from germline, CDR1 is PRHDT and CDR2 is FYEKMQ (reference sequence). This CDR3 is built from 14 residues. Deletions cut 10 bases from V and 3 bases from J, with 16 bases between. Profiled with immunoSEQ multiplex PCR; TCRdb holds only in-frame clones, not every one. Seen here are under 60,000 clones, 91% observed once, and the top ten hold roughly 10%. This sample is drawn from a study of T cell changes during pregnancy in multiple sclerosis. This chain links TRBV13 with TRBJ2-1; maybe TRBD2 (6 bases). The starting material was CD8+ T cells from peripheral blood mononuclear cells, obtained after pregnancy. The origin of this receptor is a female donor with multiple sclerosis, enrolled in a pregnancy study. The CDR3 nucleotides are TGTGCCACACGAGGAGGGTTGGGCTACAATGAGCAGTTCTTC. Translation gives CATRGGLGYNEQFF.